A few counts support the clone carrying this T cell receptor beta chain. Its antigen is not known. This specimen comes from a study of CD8 T cells in ankylosing spondylitis. General study findings and limits: Reportedly, disease-linked clones are significantly enriched in ankylosing spondylitis patients' matched synovial fluid. The study identified a TCR beta motif of roughly eight highly homologous variants that appeared characteristic of ankylosing spondylitis blood. Earlier authors reported some of these motif variants in reactive arthritis synovial fluid and blood.

Quantitative barcoded 5'-RACE was used to prepare TCR beta libraries. TCRdb used MiXCR to reprocess the 5' RACE reads, holding one entry per CDR3 protein. Of 200,000 to 300,000 distinct CDR3 sequences in the sample, about 10% were seen once. Sequencing input: blood, either unsorted or a sorted T cell fraction (not recorded which). The sequence was collected from a male donor with ankylosing spondylitis or in good health (not recorded which).

CDR3 region: CATANRRAEQFF. The CDR3 DNA is TGTGCCACCGCAAACCGACGGGCTGAGCAGTTCTTC. This rearrangement joins TRBV2 to TRBJ2-1; D uncertain. Germline CDR1 and CDR2: SNHLY and FYNNEI. Trimming left V 10 bases short and J 9 bases short, with 16 bases between. This CDR3 region has 12 residues.